The clone carrying this TCR beta chain was seen just once. Generated by immunoSEQ multiplex PCR, the TCRdb table keeps only in-frame clones and is missing some. This sample yields 50,000 to 70,000 clones, of which 75% to 90% are seen a single time; about 13% belongs to the top ten. The data derive from a study of OX40 agonist ivuxolimab in advanced cancers. Germline CDR1 reads GTSNPN; CDR2 reads SVGIG (reference sequence). Unmatched junction bases numbered 4, after V lost 2 bases and J lost 3 bases. The CDR3 has 14 amino acids. The specimen comprised CD4+ or CD8+ T cells sorted from blood, sampled in a trial of the OX40 agonist ivuxolimab. The V gene is TRBV30, the J gene TRBJ2-3; 8 nucleotides match TRBD1. The origin of this receptor is an adult with an advanced solid tumor such as melanoma, head and neck, liver or kidney cancer. The chain's CDR3 is CAWSSRTGTDTQYF. CDR3 DNA sequence: TGTGCCTGGAGTTCCCGGACAGGGACAGATACGCAGTATTTT.